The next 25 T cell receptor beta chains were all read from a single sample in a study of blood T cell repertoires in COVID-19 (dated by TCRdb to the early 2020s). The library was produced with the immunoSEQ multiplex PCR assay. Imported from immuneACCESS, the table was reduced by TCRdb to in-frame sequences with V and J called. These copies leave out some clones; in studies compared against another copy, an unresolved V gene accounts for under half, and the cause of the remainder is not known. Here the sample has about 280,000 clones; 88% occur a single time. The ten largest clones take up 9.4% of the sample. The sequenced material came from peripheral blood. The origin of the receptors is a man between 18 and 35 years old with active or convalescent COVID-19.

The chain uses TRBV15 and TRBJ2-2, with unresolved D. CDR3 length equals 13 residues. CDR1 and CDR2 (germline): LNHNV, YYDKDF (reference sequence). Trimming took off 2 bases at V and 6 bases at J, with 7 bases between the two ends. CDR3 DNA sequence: TGTGCCACCAGCAGAATAGTGGCCGGGGAGCTGTTTTTT. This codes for CATSRIVAGELFF.

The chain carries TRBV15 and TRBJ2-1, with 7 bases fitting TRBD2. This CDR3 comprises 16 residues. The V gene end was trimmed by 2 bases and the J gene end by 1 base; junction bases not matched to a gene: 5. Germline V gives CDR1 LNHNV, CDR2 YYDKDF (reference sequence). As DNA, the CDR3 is TGTGCCACCAGCAGAAGTTGGGGGGGGTCCTACAATGAGCAGTTCTTC. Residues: CATSRSWGGSYNEQFF. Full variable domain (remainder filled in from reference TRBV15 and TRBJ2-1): DAMVIQNPRYQVTQFGKPVTLSCSQTLNHNVMYWYQQKSSQAPKLLFHYYDKDFNNEADTPDNFQSRRPNTSFCFLDIRSPGLGDTAMYLCATSRSWGGSYNEQFFGPGTRLTVL.

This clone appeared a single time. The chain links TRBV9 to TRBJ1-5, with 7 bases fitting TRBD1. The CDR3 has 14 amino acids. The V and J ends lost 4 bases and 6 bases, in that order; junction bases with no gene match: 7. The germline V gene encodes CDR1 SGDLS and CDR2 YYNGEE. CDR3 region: CASSRTGQGQPQHF. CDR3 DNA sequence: TGTGCCAGCAGCCGGACAGGTCAGGGTCAGCCCCAGCATTTT.

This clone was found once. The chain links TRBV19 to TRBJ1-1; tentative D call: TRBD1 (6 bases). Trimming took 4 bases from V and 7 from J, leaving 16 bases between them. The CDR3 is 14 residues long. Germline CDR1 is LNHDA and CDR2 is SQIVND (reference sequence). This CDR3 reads CASSNSPEGGEAFF. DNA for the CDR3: TGTGCCAGTAGTAACTCCCCAGAAGGGGGTGAAGCTTTCTTT.

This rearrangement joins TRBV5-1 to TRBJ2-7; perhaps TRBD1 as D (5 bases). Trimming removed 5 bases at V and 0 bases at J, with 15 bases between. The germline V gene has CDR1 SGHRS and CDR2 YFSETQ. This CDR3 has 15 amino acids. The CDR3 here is CASSWGDRSSYEQYF. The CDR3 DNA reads TGCGCCAGCAGTTGGGGCGACCGGAGCTCCTACGAGCAGTACTTC.

This CDR3 is CASSNRLGEQFF. In DNA, the CDR3 is TGTGCCAGCAGCAACCGACTCGGGGAGCAGTTCTTC. The chain is built from TRBV7-8 and TRBJ2-1; D is undetermined. The germline CDR1 and CDR2 sequences are SGHVS and FQNEAQ. Trimming stripped 5 bases from V and 10 bases from J, with 12 bases between. The CDR3 sequence is 12 residues long.

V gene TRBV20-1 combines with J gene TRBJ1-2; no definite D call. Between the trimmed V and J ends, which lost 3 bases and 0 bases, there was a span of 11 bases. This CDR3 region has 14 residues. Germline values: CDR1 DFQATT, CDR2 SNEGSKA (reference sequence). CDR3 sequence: CSASDYTSNYGYTF. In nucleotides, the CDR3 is TGCAGTGCTAGTGATTACACCTCTAACTATGGCTACACCTTC.

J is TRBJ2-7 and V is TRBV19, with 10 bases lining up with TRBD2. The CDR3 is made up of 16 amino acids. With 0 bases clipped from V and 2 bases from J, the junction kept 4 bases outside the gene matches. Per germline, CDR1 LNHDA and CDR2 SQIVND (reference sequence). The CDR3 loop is CASSIDSSGGTYEQYF. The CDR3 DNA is TGTGCCAGTAGTATAGATTCTAGCGGGGGAACCTACGAGCAGTACTTC.

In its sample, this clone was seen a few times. CDR3 residues: CASSFGGQYYEQYF. The CDR3 DNA sequence: TGCGCCAGCAGCTTCGGGGGGCAATACTACGAGCAGTACTTC. The rearrangement uses TRBV5-1 and TRBJ2-7, with D tentatively TRBD2 (7 bases). Trimming stripped 2 bases from V and 3 bases from J, with 12 bases between. Germline values: CDR1 SGHRS, CDR2 YFSETQ. This CDR3 is 14 amino acids long.

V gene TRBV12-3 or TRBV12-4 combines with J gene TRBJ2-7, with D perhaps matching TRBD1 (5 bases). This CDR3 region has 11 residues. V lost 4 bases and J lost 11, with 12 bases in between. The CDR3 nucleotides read TGTGCCAGCAGTTGGGGCAGGGATGAGTACTTC. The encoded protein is CASSWGRDEYF.

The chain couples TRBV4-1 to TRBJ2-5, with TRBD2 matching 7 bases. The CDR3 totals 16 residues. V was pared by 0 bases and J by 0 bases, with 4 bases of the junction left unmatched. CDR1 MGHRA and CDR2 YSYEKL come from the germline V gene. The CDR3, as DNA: TGCGCCAGCAGCCAAGATATGGGGGGGTACCAAGAGACCCAGTACTTC. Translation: CASSQDMGGYQETQYF.

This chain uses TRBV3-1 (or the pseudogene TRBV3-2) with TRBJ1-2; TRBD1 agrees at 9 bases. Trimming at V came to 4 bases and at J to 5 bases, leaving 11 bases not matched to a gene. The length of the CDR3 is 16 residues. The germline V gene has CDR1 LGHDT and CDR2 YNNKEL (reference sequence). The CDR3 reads CASSPSPGQGPYGYTF. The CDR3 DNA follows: TGTGCCAGCAGCCCCTCCCCGGGACAGGGACCGTATGGCTACACCTTC.

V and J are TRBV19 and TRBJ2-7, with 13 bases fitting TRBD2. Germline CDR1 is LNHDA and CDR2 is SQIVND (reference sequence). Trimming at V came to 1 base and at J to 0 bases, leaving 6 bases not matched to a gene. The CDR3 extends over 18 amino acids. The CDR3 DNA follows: TGTGCCAGTAGTATAGGACTAGCGGGGGGAAGAAGCTCCTACGAGCAGTACTTC. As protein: CASSIGLAGGRSSYEQYF.

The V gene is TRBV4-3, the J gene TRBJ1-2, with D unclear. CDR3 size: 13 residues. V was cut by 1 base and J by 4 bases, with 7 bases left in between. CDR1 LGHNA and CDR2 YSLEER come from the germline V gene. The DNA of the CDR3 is TGCGCCAGCAGCCAAGCACAGAGCTATGGCTACACCTTC. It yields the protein CASSQAQSYGYTF.

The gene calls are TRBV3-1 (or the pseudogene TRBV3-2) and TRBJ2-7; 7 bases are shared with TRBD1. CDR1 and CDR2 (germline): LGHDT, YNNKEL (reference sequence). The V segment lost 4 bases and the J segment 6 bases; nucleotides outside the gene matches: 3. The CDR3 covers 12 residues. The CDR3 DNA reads TGTGCCAGCAGCCCCGGGACAGTCGAGCAGTACTTC. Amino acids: CASSPGTVEQYF.

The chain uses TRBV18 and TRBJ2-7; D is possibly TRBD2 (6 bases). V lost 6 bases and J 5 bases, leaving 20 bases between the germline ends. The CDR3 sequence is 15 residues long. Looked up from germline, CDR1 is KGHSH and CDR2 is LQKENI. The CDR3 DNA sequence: TGTGCCAGCTCCTTCGGGCCCCGGGAGAGCCACGAGCAGTACTTC. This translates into CASSFGPRESHEQYF.

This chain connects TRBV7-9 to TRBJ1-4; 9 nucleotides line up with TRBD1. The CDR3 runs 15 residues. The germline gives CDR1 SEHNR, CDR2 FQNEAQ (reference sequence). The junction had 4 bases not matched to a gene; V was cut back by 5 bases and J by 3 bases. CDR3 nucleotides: TGTGCCAGCAGCGCCAGGACAGGGGCTAATGAAAAACTGTTTTTT. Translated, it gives CASSARTGANEKLFF. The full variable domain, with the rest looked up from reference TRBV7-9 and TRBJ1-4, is DTGVSQNPRHKITKRGQNVTFRCDPISEHNRLYWYRQTLGQGPEFLTYFQNEAQLEKSRLLSDRFSAERPKGSFSTLEIQRTEQGDSAMYLCASSARTGANEKLFFGSGTQLSVL.

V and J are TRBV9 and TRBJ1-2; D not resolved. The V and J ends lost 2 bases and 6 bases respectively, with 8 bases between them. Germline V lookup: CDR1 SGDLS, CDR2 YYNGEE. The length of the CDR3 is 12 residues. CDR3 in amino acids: CASSVSGDGYTF. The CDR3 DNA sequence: TGTGCCAGCAGCGTGTCAGGCGATGGCTACACCTTC.

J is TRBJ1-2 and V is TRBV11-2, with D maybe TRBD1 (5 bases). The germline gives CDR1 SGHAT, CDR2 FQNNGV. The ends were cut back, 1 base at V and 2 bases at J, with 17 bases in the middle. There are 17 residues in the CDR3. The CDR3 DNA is TGTGCCAGCAGCTTAGGGGCGGGGGTCAGGGCCAACTATGGCTACACCTTC. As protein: CASSLGAGVRANYGYTF.

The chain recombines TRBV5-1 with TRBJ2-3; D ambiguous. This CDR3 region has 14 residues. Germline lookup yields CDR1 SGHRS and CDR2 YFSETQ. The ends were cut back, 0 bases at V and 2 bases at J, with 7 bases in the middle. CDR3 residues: CASSLGENTDTQYF. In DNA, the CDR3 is TGCGCCAGCAGCTTGGGAGAAAACACAGATACGCAGTATTTT.

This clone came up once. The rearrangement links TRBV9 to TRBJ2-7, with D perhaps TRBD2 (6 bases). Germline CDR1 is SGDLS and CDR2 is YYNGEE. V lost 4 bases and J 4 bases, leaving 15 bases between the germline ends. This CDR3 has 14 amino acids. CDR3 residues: CASSSLAKSYEQYF. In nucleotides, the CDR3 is TGTGCCAGCAGCTCTCTAGCGAAGTCTTACGAGCAGTACTTC.

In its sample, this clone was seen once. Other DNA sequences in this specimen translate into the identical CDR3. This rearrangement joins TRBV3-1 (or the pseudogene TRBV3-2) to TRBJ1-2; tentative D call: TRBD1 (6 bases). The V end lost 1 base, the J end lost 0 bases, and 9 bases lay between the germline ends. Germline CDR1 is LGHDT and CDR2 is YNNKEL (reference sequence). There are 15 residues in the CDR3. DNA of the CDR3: TGTGCCAGCAGCCAAGGTGGGGGCTCTAACTATGGCTACACCTTC. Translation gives CASSQGGGSNYGYTF.

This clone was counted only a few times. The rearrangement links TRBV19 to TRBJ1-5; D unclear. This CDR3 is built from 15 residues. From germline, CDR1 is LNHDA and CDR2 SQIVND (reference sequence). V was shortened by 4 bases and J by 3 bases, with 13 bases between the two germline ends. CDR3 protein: CASSTGSQFNQPQHF. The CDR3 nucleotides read TGTGCCAGTAGTACAGGCTCACAATTCAATCAGCCCCAGCATTTT.

DNA of the CDR3: TGTGCCAGCAGTGAAGCAGGGGGCGCGGCAACTAATGAAAAACTGTTTTTT. Translating it yields CASSEAGGAATNEKLFF. The chain employs TRBV6-1 and TRBJ1-4, with 7 bases identical to TRBD1. V dropped 0 bases and J dropped 0; count of bases not matched to a gene: 4. Germline CDR1 and CDR2: MNHNS and SASEGT. This CDR3 comprises 17 residues.

CDR3 DNA sequence: TGTGCCAGTAGTATTGCTAGCGGAACCTACGAGCAGTACTTC. It yields the protein CASSIASGTYEQYF. This chain links TRBV19 with TRBJ2-7; 7 nucleotides match TRBD2. This CDR3 contains 14 residues. CDR1 is LNHDA, CDR2 SQIVND, per germline (reference sequence). V shed 3 bases and J 2 bases; nucleotides not matched to a gene: 4.